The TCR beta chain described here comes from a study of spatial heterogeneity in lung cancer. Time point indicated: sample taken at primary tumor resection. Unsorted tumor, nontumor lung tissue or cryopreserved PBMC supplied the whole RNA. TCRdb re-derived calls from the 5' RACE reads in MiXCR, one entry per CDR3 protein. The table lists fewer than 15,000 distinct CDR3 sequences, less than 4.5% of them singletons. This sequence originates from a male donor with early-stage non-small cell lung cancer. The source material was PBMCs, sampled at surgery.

CDR3 coding DNA: TGCGCCAGCAGCCTGGGCCTGGGGGCAGGGGGCACAGATACGCAGTATTTT. Its protein is CASSLGLGAGGTDTQYF. The chain couples TRBV5-1 to TRBJ2-3, with TRBD1 as a possible D gene (6 bases). Germline V gives CDR1 SGHRS, CDR2 YFSETQ. There are 17 residues in the CDR3. V was pared by 4 bases and J by 1 base, with 19 bases between.